The next 25 T cell receptor beta chains were all read from a single sample in a study of blood T cell repertoires in COVID-19. TCRdb keeps only in-frame clones here, not all; method: immunoSEQ multiplex PCR. In the table there are approximately 500,000 clones, 70% to 90% of which are singletons. Material: PBMCs or T cells enriched from blood (not recorded which). The source is a woman in her thirties or forties who had recovered from COVID-19.

This clone was seen a handful of times. The V gene is TRBV10-1, the J gene TRBJ1-1, with a tentative D call TRBD1 (5 bases). Per the germline V gene, CDR1 is WNHNN and CDR2 is SYGVQD (reference sequence). The CDR3 is 14 amino acids. Trimming left V 3 bases short and J 6 bases short, with 14 bases between. In DNA, the CDR3 is TGCGCCAGCAGTGACAGGGTGGGGATAGCTGAAGCTTTCTTT. Amino acids: CASSDRVGIAEAFF.

The chain is built from TRBV7-2 and TRBJ1-5, with 8 bases lining up with TRBD1. The CDR3 runs to 15 residues. The germline V gene has CDR1 SGHTA and CDR2 FQGNSA. Losses at the gene ends were 2 bases for V and 4 bases for J; bases not matched to a gene: 4. CDR3 DNA: TGTGCCAGCAGCTTACAGGGGACAGGAAATCAGCCCCAGCATTTT. It codes for CASSLQGTGNQPQHF.

This chain connects TRBV7-6 to TRBJ2-1, with D possibly being TRBD2 (5 bases). Trimming stripped 1 base from V and 0 bases from J, with 7 bases between. The CDR3 extends over 15 amino acids. The germline gives CDR1 SGHVS, CDR2 FNYEAQ. The CDR3 DNA is TGTGCCAGCAGCTTAGTACTAGGCTCCTACAATGAGCAGTTCTTC. Translation gives CASSLVLGSYNEQFF.

V and J are TRBV19 and TRBJ1-2, with a possible D match to TRBD1 (5 bases). The CDR3 has 14 residues. Per germline, CDR1 LNHDA and CDR2 SQIVND (reference sequence). Trimming cost V 6 bases and J 7 bases, with 18 bases left between them. The CDR3 coding sequence is TGTGCCAGTAGGGAAACCGGGACTACACGTGGCTACACCTTC. Protein sequence: CASRETGTTRGYTF.

V is TRBV3-1 (or the pseudogene TRBV3-2) and J is TRBJ1-3; D gene uncertain. Germline V CDR1 and CDR2: LGHDT, YNNKEL (reference sequence). The CDR3 spans 17 residues. V lost 1 base and J lost 6, with 19 bases in between. The CDR3 reads CASSQGWQAALPNTIYF. The CDR3 DNA is TGTGCCAGCAGCCAAGGGTGGCAGGCAGCCCTTCCAAACACCATATATTTT.

The chain combines TRBV29-1 with TRBJ1-1; 7 nucleotides align to TRBD1. The CDR3 covers 13 residues. The V and J ends lost 6 bases and 3 bases, in that order; junction bases with no gene match: 7. CDR1 is SQVTM and CDR2 is ANQGSEA in the germline V gene. CDR3 nucleotide sequence: TGCAGCGTCGACAGGGTCTTAGACACTGAAGCTTTCTTT. Translating gives CSVDRVLDTEAFF.

The chain has TRBV18 and TRBJ1-2, with TRBD1 identical over 11 bases. With 6 bases clipped from V and 3 bases from J, the junction kept 6 bases outside the gene matches. CDR3 length equals 15 residues. CDR1 is KGHSH and CDR2 is LQKENI in the germline V gene. The CDR3 region is CASSFGTGGDYGYTF. CDR3 nucleotide sequence: TGTGCCAGCTCCTTCGGGACAGGGGGAGACTATGGCTACACCTTC.

CDR3 in DNA: TGCAGCGTTGAGCGGGAGGGGGTATACGAGCAGTACTTC. Its protein product is CSVEREGVYEQYF. The chain uses TRBV29-1 and TRBJ2-7; 9 bases match TRBD2. In germline, CDR1 is SQVTM, CDR2 ANQGSEA. V trimming: 3 bases; J trimming: 4 bases; junction bases outside the gene matches: 4. The CDR3 sequence is 13 residues long.

A note on this clone: Different DNA sequences within this sample yield the same CDR3. The chain uses TRBV4-3 and TRBJ1-2; unclear D gene. V was cut by 0 bases and J by 2 bases, with 13 bases left in between. The CDR3 is 16 residues long. Germline V gives CDR1 LGHNA, CDR2 YSLEER. Written as DNA, the CDR3 is TGCGCCAGCAGCCAAGATGGTGGAGGGATCAACTATGGCTACACCTTC. Its translation: CASSQDGGGINYGYTF.

The rearrangement uses TRBV11-2 and TRBJ2-1, with D possibly being TRBD2 (6 bases). The germline gives CDR1 SGHAT, CDR2 FQNNGV. The CDR3 spans 15 residues. Trimming pared 8 bases from V and 1 base from J, leaving 15 bases between. The CDR3 here is CASGRTSLSYNEQFF. As DNA, the CDR3 is TGTGCCAGCGGCAGAACTAGCCTTTCCTACAATGAGCAGTTCTTC.

V gene TRBV14 combines with J gene TRBJ2-1; 15 nucleotides line up with TRBD2. The CDR3 runs to 16 residues. Germline values: CDR1 SGHDN, CDR2 FVKESK. V was clipped by 4 bases and J by 12 bases; unmatched bases: 10. The CDR3 sequence is CASSPPGTSGRTWQFF. The CDR3 nucleotides are TGTGCCAGCAGCCCCCCCGGGACTAGCGGGAGGACGTGGCAGTTCTTC.

The V call is TRBV7-9, the J call TRBJ2-7, with D possibly being TRBD2 (5 bases). The CDR3 covers 15 residues. CDR1 and CDR2 (germline): SEHNR, FQNEAQ (reference sequence). V was trimmed by 5 bases and J by 3 bases, leaving 17 bases between them. For the CDR3, the DNA is TGTGCCAGCAGCACTAGAGGGTGGGGTGGCTACGAGCAGTACTTC. This codes for CASSTRGWGGYEQYF.

This clone was counted ten times or more. The CDR3 here is CASSRQGGRYGYTF. CDR3 sequence (DNA): TGTGCCAGCTCCAGGCAGGGAGGTCGATATGGCTACACCTTC. V is TRBV6-5 and J is TRBJ1-2; tentative D call: TRBD1 (5 bases). The CDR3 extends over 14 amino acids. V lost 8 bases and J lost 5, with 18 bases in between. Germline lookup yields CDR1 MNHEY and CDR2 SVGAGI.

The chain recombines TRBV13 with TRBJ1-3; D possibly corresponds to TRBD1 (6 bases). Germline CDR1 reads PRHDT; CDR2 reads FYEKMQ (reference sequence). This CDR3 has 17 residues. V lost 5 bases to trimming and J lost 0 bases, with 17 bases between them. The CDR3 region has the DNA TGTGCCAGCAGCCCCCGTGTAACAGGGTACTCTGGAAACACCATATATTTT. Amino acid sequence: CASSPRVTGYSGNTIYF. The variable domain in full, with the rest retrieved from reference TRBV13 and TRBJ1-3, is AAGVIQSPRHLIKEKRETATLKCYPIPRHDTVYWYQQGPGQDPQFLISFYEKMQSDKGSIPDRFSAQQFSDYHSELNMSSLELGDSALYFCASSPRVTGYSGNTIYFGEGSWLTVV.

This chain connects TRBV7-2 to TRBJ1-2, with a weak D call TRBD1 (6 bases). The germline V gene encodes CDR1 SGHTA and CDR2 FQGNSA. CDR3 length equals 15 residues. V was clipped by 0 bases and J by 4 bases, with 12 bases between them. The DNA of the CDR3 is TGTGCCAGCAGCTTAGCTGGGGGCAGCCTCTATGGCTACACCTTC. Protein product: CASSLAGGSLYGYTF. Combining the CDR3 with reference TRBV7-2 and TRBJ1-2 gives the whole variable domain GAGVSQSPSNKVTEKGKDVELRCDPISGHTALYWYRQSLGQGLEFLIYFQGNSAPDKSGLPSDRFSAERTGGSVSTLTIQRTQQEDSAVYLCASSLAGGSLYGYTFGSGTRLTVV.

The chain links TRBV5-1 to TRBJ1-4, with a tentative D call TRBD1 (5 bases). V dropped 0 bases and J dropped 8 bases, with 11 bases sitting between them. Germline V gives CDR1 SGHRS, CDR2 YFSETQ. CDR3 length equals 14 residues. Here the CDR3 reads CASSLVGTGEKLFF. The DNA for the CDR3 is TGCGCCAGCAGCTTGGTGGGCACAGGAGAAAAACTGTTTTTT.

This sequence joins TRBV18 and TRBJ1-4; D uncertain. Germline CDR1 is KGHSH and CDR2 is LQKENI. CDR3 length: 14 amino acids. Between the trimmed V and J ends, which lost 3 bases and 5 bases, there was a span of 10 bases. The CDR3 region is CASSPGGINEKLFF. The DNA for the CDR3 is TGTGCCAGCTCACCCGGCGGTATCAATGAAAAACTGTTTTTT.

V gene TRBV7-9 combines with J gene TRBJ2-3; 11 bases fit TRBD2. With V trimmed by 5 bases and J by 1 base, 5 bases remained unmatched. This CDR3 is built from 16 residues. Germline CDR1 reads SEHNR; CDR2 reads FQNEAQ (reference sequence). The CDR3 DNA sequence: TGTGCCAGCAGCCCCATAGCGGGGGGGGGCACAGATACGCAGTATTTT. Translating gives CASSPIAGGGTDTQYF.

The chain couples TRBV9 to TRBJ1-2; D not certain. Germline CDR1 and CDR2: SGDLS and YYNGEE. The V and J ends lost 1 base and 2 bases respectively, with 24 bases between them. The CDR3 sequence is 19 residues long. The DNA of the CDR3 is TGTGCCAGCAGCGTATCAGCCATTAATCTGGGCAATCCGAACTATGGCTACACCTTC. It codes for CASSVSAINLGNPNYGYTF.

V and J are TRBV10-3 and TRBJ2-7; 14 bases map to TRBD2. The CDR3 extends over 15 amino acids. The V gene end was trimmed by 3 bases and the J gene end by 6 bases; junction bases not matched to a gene: 4. CDR1 and CDR2 from the germline V gene are ENHRY and SYGVKD. The CDR3 spells CAISDRGLAGVEQYF. CDR3 DNA sequence: TGTGCCATCAGTGATAGGGGACTAGCGGGAGTCGAGCAGTACTTC.

This clone has a handful of counts. CDR3 in DNA: TGCGCCAGCAGCTTGGCGGGGGACAGTTTACTTGAAGCTTTCTTT. Protein: CASSLAGDSLLEAFF. The rearrangement links TRBV5-1 to TRBJ1-1; 7 positions match TRBD1. The CDR3 consists of 15 residues. The germline gives CDR1 SGHRS, CDR2 YFSETQ. With V trimmed by 0 bases and J by 7 bases, 9 bases remained unmatched. Full variable domain (outside the CDR3, taken from reference TRBV5-1 and TRBJ1-1): KAGVTQTPRYLIKTRGQQVTLSCSPISGHRSVSWYQQTPGQGLQFLFEYFSETQRNKGNFPGRFSGRQFSNSRSEMNVSTLELGDSALYLCASSLAGDSLLEAFFGQGTRLTVV.

The chain links TRBV6-5 to TRBJ1-6, with no clear D. Trimming stripped 0 bases from V and 10 bases from J, with 7 bases between. This CDR3 is 13 amino acids long. From germline, CDR1 is MNHEY and CDR2 SVGAGI. CDR3 bases: TGTGCCAGCAGTTACTCGAGGGAATCACCCCTCCACTTT. Encoded protein: CASSYSRESPLHF.

This clone was detected only a few times. This rearrangement joins TRBV7-9 to TRBJ2-1; D is possibly TRBD2 (5 bases). This CDR3 has 13 residues. The V gene lost 5 bases and the J gene lost 9 bases, with 14 bases spanning the gap. Germline assignment: CDR1 SEHNR and CDR2 FQNEAQ (reference sequence). CDR3 sequence: CASSPLAMIEQFF. CDR3 coding DNA: TGTGCCAGCAGCCCCCTAGCCATGATTGAGCAGTTCTTC.

V is TRBV7-2 and J is TRBJ2-7; 9 bases are a match to TRBD1. The ends lost 5 bases at V and 1 base at J; junction bases unmatched: 9. This CDR3 contains 16 residues. Germline loops: CDR1 SGHTA, CDR2 FQGNSA. The CDR3 spells CASSHELGQGSYEQYF. The CDR3 nucleotides are TGTGCCAGCAGCCACGAGCTGGGACAGGGATCCTACGAGCAGTACTTC.

The J gene is TRBJ1-1, the V gene TRBV6-4; tentative D call: TRBD1 (6 bases). V was cut by 5 bases and J by 1 base, with 8 bases left in between. Germline V gives CDR1 MRHNA, CDR2 SNTAGT. This CDR3 region has 13 residues. The CDR3 sequence: CASSLTGNTEAFF. In nucleotides, the CDR3 is TGTGCCAGCAGTCTGACAGGGAACACTGAAGCTTTCTTT.